This TCR beta chain was sequenced during a study of blood T cell repertoires in COVID-19. About the research overall: The study drew acute and convalescent COVID-19 samples from the United States, Italy and Spain. Sample material is recorded as cDNA or gDNA derived from T cells, B-cell-depleted T cells, or PBMCs.

As handled by the study authors: Amplification of reference gene primers was used by the study to estimate nucleated cell counts. Sequencing was performed with immunoSEQ multiplex PCR; in TCRdb, only in-frame clones are kept and a portion is missing. Clone size and V and J calls were adopted from that table, with D and trimming inferred from the DNA. The sample yields hundreds of thousands of clones, around 86% seen once. Per germline, CDR1 SGHNT and CDR2 YENEEA. There are 16 residues in the CDR3. V was cut by 1 base and J by 1 base, with 11 bases left in between. This clone was recorded once. Seattle participants joined during active infection and were tracked over time.

This sequence was found in a woman aged 45-65 years with COVID-19, enrolled during active disease. J is TRBJ2-1 and V is TRBV11-3; D is possibly TRBD1 (6 bases). The specimen was peripheral blood. In DNA form, the CDR3 reads TGTGCCAGCAGCTTAGGAAACAGGGTTTCCTACAATGAGCAGTTCTTC. Protein product: CASSLGNRVSYNEQFF.